This entry lists 5 T cell receptor beta chains sequenced from one sample in a study of blood T cells in healthy people across ages (dated by TCRdb to between 2014 and 2016). The library was generated by 5' RACE. The instrument given in TCRdb is Illumina HiSeq 2500. A second PCR of roughly 6 to 12 cycles was performed with a sample-barcoded 5' primer and a J-beta primer mix. TCRdb took the public reads, trimmed them with fastp at Q25, ran MiXCR for clone calling and kept in-frame beta chains. When rows share a CDR3 protein, they turn into one entry using the most common DNA and genes. Here the sample has around 1,700,000 distinct CDR3 sequences; about 28% occur a single time. The ten largest make up less than 9.5% of the sample. Sequenced input: blood. These TCRs come from a woman in her twenties or thirties in good health.

Comments on this clonotype: A read error may explain this, as a much larger clone is one base away. This chain links TRBV7-2 with TRBJ1-2; D unresolved. Germline CDR1 is SGHTA and CDR2 is FQGNSA. The CDR3 has 12 residues. V gave up 5 bases and J gave up 6 bases, with 10 bases separating them. Here the CDR3 reads CASSQVINGYTF. CDR3 DNA sequence: TGTGCCAGCAGCCAGGTTATAAATGGCTACACCTTC. Based on the CDR3 plus reference TRBV7-2 and TRBJ1-2, the full variable domain is GAGVSQSPSNKVTEKGKDVELRCDPISGHTALYWYRQSLGQGLEFLIYFQGNSAPDKSGLPSDRFSAERTGGSVSTLTIQRTQQEDSAVYLCASSQVINGYTFGSGTRLTVV.

This clonotype appeared a few times. Compared with germline, one end of the junction differs, possibly owing to a read error. The chain has TRBV20-1 and TRBJ2-7; 9 bases are shared with TRBD2. The length of the CDR3 is 14 residues. The germline gives CDR1 DFQATT, CDR2 SNEGSKA (reference sequence). CDR3 sequence reads: CGARPGSGSYEQYF. The CDR3 coding sequence is TGCGGTGCTAGACCGGGTAGCGGGAGCTACGAGCAGTACTTC.

This clonotype was recorded many times. The chain recombines TRBV6-5 with TRBJ2-1, with D unresolved. CDR3 size: 11 residues. Germline V gene lookup returns CDR1 MNHEY and CDR2 SVGAGI. V was cut by 4 bases and J by 9 bases, with 7 bases left in between. CDR3 sequence: CASSSSVEQFF. The CDR3, as DNA: TGTGCCAGCAGTTCTAGTGTTGAGCAGTTCTTC.

This clonotype was found many times. The chain employs TRBV12-3 or TRBV12-4 and TRBJ2-3; tentative D call: TRBD1 (5 bases). Trimming removed 5 bases from V and 10 bases from J, with 13 bases in between. The CDR3 spans 12 residues. Here the CDR3 reads CASSLRTRAQYF. In DNA form, the CDR3 reads TGTGCCAGCAGTCTACGGACACGCGCGCAGTATTTT.

This clonotype showed up just once. The genes are TRBV18 and TRBJ1-1, with D possibly TRBD1 on 6 matching bases. This CDR3 region has 15 residues. Germline V gene lookup returns CDR1 KGHSH and CDR2 LQKENI. V shed 3 bases and J shed 2 bases, with 13 bases lying between them. As DNA, the CDR3 is TGTGCCAGCTCACCCCCTTCAGGGGTAAACACTGAAGCTTTCTTT. This codes for CASSPPSGVNTEAFF.